This TCR beta chain was profiled in a study of shared clonotypes between healthy human individuals (dated by TCRdb to the early 2020s). Regarding the research as a whole: A couple of women and a few men aged 18 to 49 years were included in the cohort. For each donor, CD4 naive and CD4 memory were each run on three plates, CD8 naive on two plates, and CD8 memory on one plate. To estimate repertoire size and how much clonotypes are shared between individuals, the study performed deep sequencing of blood TCR repertoires from a handful of healthy adults. To increase sequencing depth and limit assay-specific biases, different laboratories used diverse techniques to prepare libraries and sequence TCR repertoires. Each donor's leukapheresis produced roughly between about 0.9 and 9.5 billion PBMCs.

V is pared back by 10 bases and J by 6 bases, with 16 bases lying between the germline termini. For CDR1 and CDR2, the germline V gene lists MNHNS and SASEGT. Measured from the cysteine to the phenylalanine, the CDR3 is 14 residues long. Here the CDR3 DNA is all that survives: 42 bases in frame from base 1. The donors were healthy, HIV-negative adults with no recently reported acute infections or vaccinations. Every donor was a Caucasian adult living in Nashville, Tennessee, USA. CD4+ T cells were enriched through magnetic negative selection, after which naive cells were positively selected on CD45RA and the remaining negative fraction served as the memory subset. After blood collection by leukapheresis, PBMCs were isolated using Ficoll-Histopaque density gradient centrifugation and then cryopreserved in the vapor phase of liquid nitrogen. Analytical flow cytometry was used to check the purity and quantity of every magnetically sorted T cell population. Each sorted fraction had its genomic DNA isolated and then quantified by UV absorbance on a Nanodrop 2000c.

Using the deep immunoSEQ assay, TCR CDR3 regions were amplified from genomic DNA by multiplex PCR. For each cell subset, the extracted genomic DNA was distributed evenly across all wells of several immunoSEQ 96-well plates, and each plate served as one replicate. For sorted subsets, each replicate PCR was loaded with 200 to 250 ng genomic DNA, equivalent to some 31,000 T cell genomes. Purified libraries were measured with a Qubit 3.0 fluorometer, size-checked on a Bioanalyzer 2100, and measured again with the KAPA Library Quantification kit. Every immunoSEQ 96-well plate was sequenced on a separate single-read 150-cycle Illumina NextSeq 550 flow cell. From the authors' description of their analysis: Because only junctional sequences without quality scores were contained in the immunoSEQ output, filtering matching that applied to full-length reads could not be performed. To assign V/J genes and CDR3, sequences were annotated using PyIR, a Python wrapper for IgBLAST v1.9, with IMGT germline references. Any read was removed if the V/J assignment was weak (E-value above 1e-6), the CDR3 was missing, or the read contained stop codons, out-of-frame junctions, or ambiguous translated residues. V3J clonotypes were defined as sequences sharing the same inferred V gene, J gene, and CDR3 amino acid sequence. Percentage overlap between repertoires was computed as shared unique clonotypes divided by the size of the smaller repertoire. RTK rarefaction, the Chao1 estimator, and Recon v2.1 estimates of unobserved clonotypes were used to assess repertoire richness. OLGA was used to compute generation probabilities for all TCRbeta clonotypes that the gDNA method yielded from a few donors. Entries here come from immuneACCESS through TCRdb and include only in-frame sequences with V and J called. Some clones fail to appear in such tables; in the studies checked, an unresolved V gene covers under half of the shortfall, and the cause of the remainder is unknown. The D gene and trimming were derived from the DNA, and the V and J assignments and clone size from that table. The sample yields under 1,100,000 clones; 65% to 80% were counted once. The top ten clones comprise 1.2% to 1.5% of the sample.

What the research found in general, with its limitations: Because the study included only a small number of donors, the genetic and exposure-history diversity represented was limited. Sampling was limited to blood, and TCR repertoires in tissue likely differ from TCR repertoires in blood. Pairwise subsampling led to the expectation that sequencing depth would affect the degree of clonotype sharing among donors. Naive subsets generally had larger estimated clonotype richness than memory subsets. Rarefaction of sorted-subset datasets indicated incomplete sequencing despite the large sequencing depth. Across a handful of donors, 5% to 6% of naive CD4, around 3.3% of naive CD8, about 2.3% of memory CD4, and roughly 0.4% of memory CD8 clonotypes were shared. Clonotypes shared by all four sorted-subset donors showed higher generation probabilities than non-shared clonotypes.

Concerning this clone itself: The target of this receptor is not known. Within one base of it there is no much larger clone, and no base qualities were kept.

Sequencing was carried out using memory CD4+ T cells sorted from blood. The cell subset or site label here, explained by the study, means: CD45RA-negative fraction. Recombination connected TRBV6-1 to TRBJ1-6, with an unclear D gene assignment. The clonotype originates from a man younger than 35 in good health. The CDR3 region: CAIVEGQFNSPLHF. The base sequence is TGTGCCATCGTGGAGGGCCAATTTAATTCACCCCTCCACTTT.